One and the same sample provided the 12 T cell receptor beta chains below, sequenced in a study of T cells in localized non-small cell lung cancer. The method was immunoSEQ multiplex PCR; TCRdb's version includes in-frame clones alone and lacks a portion of them. Of about 72,000 clones in the sample, roughly 86% were seen once. Sequenced material: peripheral blood, taken before any cancer treatment. Every receptor here comes from an older female donor with stage I lung adenocarcinoma.

Here the CDR3 DNA reads TGTGCCAGCAGTTACTCCCGAGGGGGCCAGCCCCAGCATTTT. Translating gives CASSYSRGGQPQHF. The gene calls are TRBV6-5 and TRBJ1-5; 7 nucleotides match TRBD1. This CDR3 is built from 14 residues. Germline V gives CDR1 MNHEY, CDR2 SVGAGI. The trim removed 0 bases at V and 7 bases at J, leaving 3 bases unmatched.

This clone was seen once. This chain links TRBV7-8 with TRBJ1-2; D might be TRBD1 (5 bases). Trimming pared 6 bases from V and 8 bases from J, leaving 16 bases between. The CDR3 consists of 13 residues. Looked up from germline, CDR1 is SGHVS and CDR2 is FQNEAQ. This CDR3 is CASSYQGMRGYTF. CDR3 coding DNA: TGTGCCAGCAGTTATCAGGGTATGCGGGGCTACACCTTC.

The chain joins TRBV5-1 to TRBJ2-1; D not resolved. The V end was cut by 0 bases, the J end by 5 bases, with 6 bases between. CDR3 length: 13 amino acids. Germline V lookup: CDR1 SGHRS, CDR2 YFSETQ. The CDR3 is CASSLGPDNEQFF. The DNA for the CDR3 is TGCGCCAGCAGCTTGGGGCCGGACAATGAGCAGTTCTTC.

J is TRBJ2-5 and V is TRBV6-1, with 12 positions matching TRBD1. CDR1 MNHNS and CDR2 SASEGT come from the germline V gene. V was pared by 4 bases and J by 5 bases, with 11 bases of the junction left unmatched. This CDR3 contains 17 residues. CDR3 sequence reads: CASSVTGTGGSRETQYF. The CDR3 DNA follows: TGTGCCAGCAGTGTCACCGGGACAGGGGGCTCCAGGGAGACCCAGTACTTC.

V and J are TRBV7-9 and TRBJ1-4; D gene unclear. Between the trimmed V and J ends, which lost 1 base and 7 bases, there was a span of 4 bases. Germline CDR1 reads SEHNR; CDR2 reads FQNEAQ (reference sequence). The CDR3 loop spans 12 amino acids. CDR3 bases: TGTGCCAGCAGCTTAGTCTCTGAAAAACTGTTTTTT. This encodes CASSLVSEKLFF.

The chain combines TRBV5-6 with TRBJ1-6; 7 bases map to TRBD1. The J segment lost 6 bases and the V segment lost 1 base, leaving 1 base of the junction unmatched. The CDR3 runs 14 residues. Germline V CDR1 and CDR2: SGHDT, YYEEEE. As DNA, the CDR3 is TGTGCCAGCAGCTTGACAGGGGTTAATTCACCCCTCCACTTT. Its protein product is CASSLTGVNSPLHF.

J is TRBJ2-7 and V is TRBV6-5; 10 positions agree with TRBD1. Germline CDR1 is MNHEY and CDR2 is SVGAGI. The CDR3 is 14 residues long. The V gene end was trimmed by 9 bases and the J gene end by 6 bases; junction bases not matched to a gene: 11. The CDR3 spells CASPPPGTGAEQYF. The CDR3 DNA reads as TGTGCCAGTCCACCGCCCGGGACAGGGGCCGAGCAGTACTTC.

This clone was counted only a few times. The CDR3 sequence is CASSLVSLREQFF. CDR3 coding DNA: TGTGCCAGCAGCTTAGTGTCCCTTAGGGAGCAGTTCTTC. The chain recombines TRBV11-3 with TRBJ2-1, with no clear D. The CDR3 is made up of 13 amino acids. Germline V gene data show CDR1 as SGHNT and CDR2 as YENEEA. Trimming pared 1 base from V and 10 bases from J, leaving 11 bases between.

The CDR3 here is CASSLAVNTEAFF. The DNA for the CDR3 is TGCGCCAGCAGCTTAGCGGTGAACACTGAAGCTTTCTTT. The chain recombines TRBV5-1 with TRBJ1-1; no clear D gene. CDR1 is SGHRS, CDR2 YFSETQ, per germline. V was pared by 2 bases and J by 0 bases, with 5 bases between. The CDR3 extends over 13 amino acids.

The chain joins TRBV7-9 to TRBJ2-3, with D possibly being TRBD2 (5 bases). Trimming removed 3 bases from V and 4 bases from J, with 11 bases in between. The CDR3 loop spans 14 amino acids. Looked up from germline, CDR1 is SEHNR and CDR2 is FQNEAQ (reference sequence). The CDR3 loop reads CASSFYGMADTQYF. Here the CDR3 DNA reads TGTGCCAGCAGCTTTTACGGGATGGCAGATACGCAGTATTTT. The full variable domain, completed using reference TRBV7-9 and TRBJ2-3, is DTGVSQNPRHKITKRGQNVTFRCDPISEHNRLYWYRQTLGQGPEFLTYFQNEAQLEKSRLLSDRFSAERPKGSFSTLEIQRTEQGDSAMYLCASSFYGMADTQYFGPGTRLTVL.

This chain uses TRBV7-9 with TRBJ1-1, with D possibly being TRBD1 (5 bases). Trimming left V 5 bases short and J 5 bases short, with 24 bases between. Germline V lookup: CDR1 SEHNR, CDR2 FQNEAQ (reference sequence). The CDR3 runs to 17 residues. CDR3 loop: CASSPRPRDLRGTEAFF. The CDR3 coding sequence is TGTGCCAGCAGCCCTCGTCCTCGTGACCTCCGGGGGACTGAAGCTTTCTTT.

V gene TRBV2 combines with J gene TRBJ1-2; possible D gene TRBD1, 6 bases. The CDR3 totals 13 residues. Trimming removed 7 bases from V and 8 bases from J, with 17 bases in between. Per germline, CDR1 SNHLY and CDR2 FYNNEI. The CDR3 reads CASNTQGREGYTF. Here the CDR3 DNA reads TGTGCCAGCAATACACAGGGACGGGAGGGCTACACCTTC.